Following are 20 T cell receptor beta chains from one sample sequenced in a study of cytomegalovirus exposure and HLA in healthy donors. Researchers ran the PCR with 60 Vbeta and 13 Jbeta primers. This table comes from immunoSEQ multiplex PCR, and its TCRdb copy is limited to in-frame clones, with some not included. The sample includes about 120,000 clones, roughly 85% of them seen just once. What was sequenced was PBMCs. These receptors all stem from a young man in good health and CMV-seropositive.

The CDR3 nucleotides read TGTGCCAGCAATATAGCGGGGGGGTACGAGCAGTACTTC. Translation: CASNIAGGYEQYF. V is TRBV11-2 and J is TRBJ2-7, with 11 bases lining up with TRBD2. The CDR3 loop spans 13 amino acids. The germline gives CDR1 SGHAT, CDR2 FQNNGV. After removal of 7 bases from V and 4 bases from J, the junction contained 3 bases not matched to a gene.

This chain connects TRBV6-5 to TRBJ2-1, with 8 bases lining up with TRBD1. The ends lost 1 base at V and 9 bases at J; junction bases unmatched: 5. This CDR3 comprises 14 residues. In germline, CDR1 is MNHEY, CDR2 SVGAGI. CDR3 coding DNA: TGTGCCAGCAGTTACTTTCAGGGGGCAGGTGAGCAGTTCTTC. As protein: CASSYFQGAGEQFF.

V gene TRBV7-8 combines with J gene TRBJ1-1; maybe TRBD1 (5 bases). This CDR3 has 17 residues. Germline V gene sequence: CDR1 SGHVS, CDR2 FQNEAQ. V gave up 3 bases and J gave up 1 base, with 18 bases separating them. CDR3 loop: CASSFGRTYRGNTEAFF. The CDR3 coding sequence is TGTGCCAGCAGCTTCGGACGGACCTATAGGGGGAACACTGAAGCTTTCTTT.

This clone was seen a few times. CDR3 coding DNA: TGTGCCAGCAGCTTGAAGGGAGACAGGGCAGCTTTCTTT. This gives the protein CASSLKGDRAAFF. V is TRBV5-4 and J is TRBJ1-1, with 7 bases that match TRBD1. Per germline, CDR1 SGHNT and CDR2 YYREEE (reference sequence). CDR3 length: 13 amino acids. V shed 1 base and J 10 bases; nucleotides not matched to a gene: 7.

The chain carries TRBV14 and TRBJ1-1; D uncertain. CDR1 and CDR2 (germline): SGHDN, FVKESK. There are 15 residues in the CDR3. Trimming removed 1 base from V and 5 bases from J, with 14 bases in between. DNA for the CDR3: TGTGCCAGCAGCCAAGGAAGTTACTTGAGGACTGAAGCTTTCTTT. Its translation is CASSQGSYLRTEAFF.

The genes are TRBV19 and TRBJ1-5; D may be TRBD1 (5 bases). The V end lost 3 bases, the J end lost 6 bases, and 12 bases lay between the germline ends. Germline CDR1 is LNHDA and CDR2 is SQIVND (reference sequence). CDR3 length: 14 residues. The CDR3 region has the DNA TGTGCCAGTAGTATGGCAGGGTACAGTCAGCCCCAGCATTTT. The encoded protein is CASSMAGYSQPQHF.

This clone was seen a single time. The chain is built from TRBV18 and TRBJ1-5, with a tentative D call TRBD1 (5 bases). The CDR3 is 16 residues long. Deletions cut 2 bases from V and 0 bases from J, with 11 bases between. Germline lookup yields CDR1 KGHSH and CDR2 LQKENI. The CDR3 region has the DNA TGTGCCAGCTCACCAGGGGGGTTCTATAGCAATCAGCCCCAGCATTTT. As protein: CASSPGGFYSNQPQHF.

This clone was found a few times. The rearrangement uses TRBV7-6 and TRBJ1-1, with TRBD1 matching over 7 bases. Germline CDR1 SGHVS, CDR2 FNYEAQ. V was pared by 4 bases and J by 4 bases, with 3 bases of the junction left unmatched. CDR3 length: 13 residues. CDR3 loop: CASSYTGATEAFF. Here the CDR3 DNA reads TGTGCCAGCAGCTATACAGGGGCCACTGAAGCTTTCTTT.

DNA for the CDR3: TGTGCCAGCTCACTACCGAGAAGGGAGGCCGGTGAAAAACTGTTTTTT. This translates into CASSLPRREAGEKLFF. This chain links TRBV18 with TRBJ1-4; D is unresolved. The length of the CDR3 is 16 residues. CDR1 is KGHSH and CDR2 is LQKENI in the germline V gene. The V and J ends lost 4 bases and 7 bases respectively, with 19 bases between them.

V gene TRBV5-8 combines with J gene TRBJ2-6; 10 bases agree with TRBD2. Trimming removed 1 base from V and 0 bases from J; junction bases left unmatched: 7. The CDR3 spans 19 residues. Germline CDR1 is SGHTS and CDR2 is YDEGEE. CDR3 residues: CASSLQLAGTPSGANVLTF. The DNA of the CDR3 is TGTGCCAGCAGCTTGCAACTAGCGGGGACCCCCTCTGGGGCCAACGTCCTGACTTTC.

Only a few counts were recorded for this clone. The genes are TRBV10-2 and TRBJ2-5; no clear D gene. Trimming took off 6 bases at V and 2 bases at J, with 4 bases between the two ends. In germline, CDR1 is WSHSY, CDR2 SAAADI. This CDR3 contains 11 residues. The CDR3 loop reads CASSGQETQYF. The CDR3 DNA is TGCGCCAGCAGCGGGCAAGAGACCCAGTACTTC.

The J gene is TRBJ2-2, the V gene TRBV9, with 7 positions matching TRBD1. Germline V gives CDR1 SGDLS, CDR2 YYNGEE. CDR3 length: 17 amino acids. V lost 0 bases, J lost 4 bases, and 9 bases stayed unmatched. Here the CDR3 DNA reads TGTGCCAGCAGCGTAGCAAAGGGGGCGCCCCGCACCGGGGAGCTGTTTTTT. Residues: CASSVAKGAPRTGELFF.

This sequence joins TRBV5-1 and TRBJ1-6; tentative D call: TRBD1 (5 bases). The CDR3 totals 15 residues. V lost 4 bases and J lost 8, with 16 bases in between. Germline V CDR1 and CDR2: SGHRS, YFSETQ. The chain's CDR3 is CASSPSTRGDSPLHF. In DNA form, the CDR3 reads TGCGCCAGCAGCCCCTCCACCCGGGGGGATTCACCCCTCCACTTT.

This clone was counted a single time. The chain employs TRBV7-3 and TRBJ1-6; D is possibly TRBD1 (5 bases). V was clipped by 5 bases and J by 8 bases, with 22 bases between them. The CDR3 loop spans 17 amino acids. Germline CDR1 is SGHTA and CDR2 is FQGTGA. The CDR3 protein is CASSPPTQEGRHSPLHF. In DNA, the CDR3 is TGTGCCAGCAGCCCCCCTACACAGGAGGGCCGCCATTCACCCCTCCACTTT.

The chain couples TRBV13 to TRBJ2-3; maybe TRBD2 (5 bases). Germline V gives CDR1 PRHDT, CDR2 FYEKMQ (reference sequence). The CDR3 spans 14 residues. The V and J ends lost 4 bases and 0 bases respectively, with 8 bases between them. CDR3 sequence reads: CASSSGLSTDTQYF. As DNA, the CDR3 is TGTGCCAGCAGCTCCGGACTTAGCACAGATACGCAGTATTTT.

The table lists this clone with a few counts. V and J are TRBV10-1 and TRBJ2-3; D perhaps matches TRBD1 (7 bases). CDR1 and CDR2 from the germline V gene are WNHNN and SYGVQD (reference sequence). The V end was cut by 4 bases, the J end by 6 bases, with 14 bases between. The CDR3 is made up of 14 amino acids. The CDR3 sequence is CASSGPTGRDTQYF. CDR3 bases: TGCGCCAGCAGTGGACCGACAGGGAGGGATACGCAGTATTTT.

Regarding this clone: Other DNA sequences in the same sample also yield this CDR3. CDR3 in DNA: TGTGCCAGCGTGGGTCGAACAGGGGGAGGGGGGGAGCTGTTTTTT. It encodes CASVGRTGGGGELFF. The chain couples TRBV6-5 to TRBJ2-2, with D tentatively TRBD1 (8 bases). CDR3 length: 15 residues. V lost 8 bases and J lost 8, with 21 bases in between. From germline, CDR1 is MNHEY and CDR2 SVGAGI.

The CDR3 is CSATPSYEQYF. The CDR3 DNA sequence: TGCAGTGCTACTCCGTCCTACGAGCAGTACTTC. V usage is TRBV20-1 and J usage is TRBJ2-7, with D hard to call. The CDR3 consists of 11 residues. V shed 4 bases and J shed 1 base, with 5 bases lying between them. Germline V gene data show CDR1 as DFQATT and CDR2 as SNEGSKA (reference sequence).

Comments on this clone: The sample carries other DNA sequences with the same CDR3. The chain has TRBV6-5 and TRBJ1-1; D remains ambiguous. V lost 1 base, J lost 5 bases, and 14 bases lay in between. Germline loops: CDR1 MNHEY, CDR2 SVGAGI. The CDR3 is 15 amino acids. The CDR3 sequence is CASSYFPGRGTEAFF. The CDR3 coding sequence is TGTGCCAGCAGTTACTTCCCGGGTAGAGGAACTGAAGCTTTCTTT.

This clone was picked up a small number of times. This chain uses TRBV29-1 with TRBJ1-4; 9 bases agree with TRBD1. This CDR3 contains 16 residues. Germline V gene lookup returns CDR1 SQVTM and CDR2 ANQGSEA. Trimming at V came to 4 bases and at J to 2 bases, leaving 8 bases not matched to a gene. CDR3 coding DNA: TGCAGCGTTGGGGATGGGACAGGGAGGACTAATGAAAAACTGTTTTTT. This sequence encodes CSVGDGTGRTNEKLFF.